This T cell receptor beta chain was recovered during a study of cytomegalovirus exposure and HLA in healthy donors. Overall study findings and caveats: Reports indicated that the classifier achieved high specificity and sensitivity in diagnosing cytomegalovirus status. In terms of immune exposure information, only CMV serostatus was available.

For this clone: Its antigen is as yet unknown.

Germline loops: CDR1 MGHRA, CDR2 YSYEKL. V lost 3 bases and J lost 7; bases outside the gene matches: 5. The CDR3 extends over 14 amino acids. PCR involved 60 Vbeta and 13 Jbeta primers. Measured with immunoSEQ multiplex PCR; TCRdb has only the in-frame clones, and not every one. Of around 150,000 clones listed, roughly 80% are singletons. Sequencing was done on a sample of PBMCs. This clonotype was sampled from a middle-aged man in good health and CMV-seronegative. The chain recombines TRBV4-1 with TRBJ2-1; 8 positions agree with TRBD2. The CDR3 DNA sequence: TGCGCCAGCAGCCAGGGCGGGGGGCGGAATGAGCAGTTCTTC. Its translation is CASSQGGGRNEQFF.